A single sample is the source of the 6 T cell receptor beta chains below, sequenced in a study of glioma-infiltrating T cells after dendritic cell vaccination. Assay: immunoSEQ multiplex PCR; the TCRdb copy retains only in-frame clones and omits some. The sample records about 92,000 clones, 86% being singletons. Sequenced material: blood, taken before dendritic cell vaccination. Receptors originate from a human donor with glioblastoma.

The V and J genes are TRBV27 and TRBJ1-2; D possibly corresponds to TRBD1 (5 bases). Germline V CDR1 and CDR2: MNHEY, SMNVEV (reference sequence). Trimming removed 2 bases at V and 4 bases at J, with 14 bases between. This CDR3 has 15 amino acids. CDR3 residues: CASSLRGGNFYGYTF. CDR3 in DNA: TGTGCCAGCAGTTTAAGGGGCGGGAACTTCTATGGCTACACCTTC.

The V and J genes are TRBV4-3 and TRBJ2-3, with D unclear. This CDR3 has 15 residues. Trimming took 0 bases from V and 0 from J, leaving 7 bases between them. Looked up from germline, CDR1 is LGHNA and CDR2 is YSLEER. The CDR3 is CASSQDPTSTDTQYF. CDR3 in DNA: TGCGCCAGCAGCCAAGACCCCACTAGCACAGATACGCAGTATTTT.

This clone was counted only a few times. V is TRBV15 and J is TRBJ1-1, with 7 bases identical to TRBD1. The V segment lost 4 bases and the J segment 1 base; nucleotides outside the gene matches: 3. This CDR3 has 14 amino acids. Looked up from germline, CDR1 is LNHNV and CDR2 is YYDKDF (reference sequence). Here the CDR3 reads CATSKGQPNTEAFF. The CDR3 nucleotides are TGTGCCACCAGCAAGGGACAGCCGAACACTGAAGCTTTCTTT.

V gene TRBV7-2 combines with J gene TRBJ1-2; D is perhaps TRBD1 (5 bases). The V end lost 2 bases, the J end lost 6 bases, and 7 bases lay between the germline ends. CDR3 size: 12 residues. Germline V gene data show CDR1 as SGHTA and CDR2 as FQGNSA. CDR3: CASSLQGNGYTF. Written as DNA, the CDR3 is TGTGCCAGCAGCTTACAGGGTAATGGCTACACCTTC.

This clone showed up just a few times. The CDR3 reads CASSYDRKNTEAFF. CDR3 DNA sequence: TGTGCCAGCAGTTACGACAGGAAGAACACTGAAGCTTTCTTT. This chain joins TRBV6-5 and TRBJ1-1; tentative D call: TRBD1 (6 bases). Per germline, CDR1 MNHEY and CDR2 SVGAGI. The CDR3 covers 14 residues. V lost 2 bases, J lost 1 base, and 8 bases lay in between.

The chain combines TRBV7-9 with TRBJ2-7; D may be TRBD1 (5 bases). With 4 bases removed from V and 3 bases from J, the gap between germline ends came to 13 bases. The CDR3 extends over 14 amino acids. Germline CDR1 is SEHNR and CDR2 is FQNEAQ (reference sequence). CDR3 coding DNA: TGTGCCAGCAGCTGGGAAAGGGGAAACTACGAGCAGTACTTC. Translated, it gives CASSWERGNYEQYF.